This T cell receptor (beta chain) was retrieved from a study of blood T cell repertoires in COVID-19. Trimming removed 3 bases at V and 0 bases at J, with 8 bases between. The CDR3 is made up of 14 amino acids. Germline loops: CDR1 LNHDA, CDR2 SQIVND (reference sequence). TCRdb's copy holds only in-frame clones and misses some; the assay was immunoSEQ multiplex PCR. The sample consists of a few hundred thousand clones, approximately 83% of them appearing once. The sequenced material came from PBMCs or T cells enriched from blood (not recorded which). The chain uses TRBV19 and TRBJ1-1, with D possibly TRBD1 on 6 matching bases. This TCR derives from a young man who had recovered from COVID-19. The CDR3 region is CASSMGQMNTEAFF. For the CDR3, the DNA is TGTGCCAGTAGTATGGGACAAATGAACACTGAAGCTTTCTTT.